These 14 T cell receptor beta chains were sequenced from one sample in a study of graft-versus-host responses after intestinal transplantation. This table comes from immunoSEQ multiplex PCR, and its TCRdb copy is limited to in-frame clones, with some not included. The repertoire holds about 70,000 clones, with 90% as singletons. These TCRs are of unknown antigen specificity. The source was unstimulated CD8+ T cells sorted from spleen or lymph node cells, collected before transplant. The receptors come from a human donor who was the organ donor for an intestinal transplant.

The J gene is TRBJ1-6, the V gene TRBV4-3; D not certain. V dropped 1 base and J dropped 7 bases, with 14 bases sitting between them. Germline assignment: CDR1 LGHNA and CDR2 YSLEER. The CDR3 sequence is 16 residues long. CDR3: CASSQARELGNSPLHF. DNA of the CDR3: TGCGCCAGCAGCCAAGCTCGGGAGCTTGGGAATTCACCCCTCCACTTT.

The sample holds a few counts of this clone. The CDR3 protein is CAISEWRIGDTQYF. The CDR3 region has the DNA TGTGCCATCAGTGAATGGAGGATAGGCGATACGCAGTATTTT. This rearrangement joins TRBV10-3 to TRBJ2-3; tentatively, D is TRBD2 (5 bases). CDR3 length: 14 residues. V lost 3 bases and J lost 6, with 13 bases in between. Per the germline V gene, CDR1 is ENHRY and CDR2 is SYGVKD.

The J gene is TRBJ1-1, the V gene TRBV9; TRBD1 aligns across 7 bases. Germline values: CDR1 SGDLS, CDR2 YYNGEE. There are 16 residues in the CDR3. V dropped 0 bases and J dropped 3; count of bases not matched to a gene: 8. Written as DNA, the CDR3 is TGTGCCAGCAGCGTAGCTCGGGGCAGGGGGGACACTGAAGCTTTCTTT. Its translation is CASSVARGRGDTEAFF.

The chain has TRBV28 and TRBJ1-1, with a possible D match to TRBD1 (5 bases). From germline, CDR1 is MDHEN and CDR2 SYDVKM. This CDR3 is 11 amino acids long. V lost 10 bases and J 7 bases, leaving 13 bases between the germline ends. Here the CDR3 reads CAINQGVEAFF. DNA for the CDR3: TGTGCCATCAATCAAGGGGTTGAAGCTTTCTTT.

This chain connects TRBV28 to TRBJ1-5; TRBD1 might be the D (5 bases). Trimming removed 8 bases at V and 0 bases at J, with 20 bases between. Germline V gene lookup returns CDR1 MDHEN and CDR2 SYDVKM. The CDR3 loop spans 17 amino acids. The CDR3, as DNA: TGTGCCAGCTTTTCCCCAAAACAGGTAGATAGCAATCAGCCCCAGCATTTT. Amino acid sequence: CASFSPKQVDSNQPQHF.

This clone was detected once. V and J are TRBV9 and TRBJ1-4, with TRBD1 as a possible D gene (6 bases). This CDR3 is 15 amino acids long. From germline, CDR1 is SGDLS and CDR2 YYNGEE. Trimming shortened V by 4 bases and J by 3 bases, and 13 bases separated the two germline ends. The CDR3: CASSLPGDPNEKLFF. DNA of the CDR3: TGTGCCAGCAGCCTTCCAGGGGACCCTAATGAAAAACTGTTTTTT.

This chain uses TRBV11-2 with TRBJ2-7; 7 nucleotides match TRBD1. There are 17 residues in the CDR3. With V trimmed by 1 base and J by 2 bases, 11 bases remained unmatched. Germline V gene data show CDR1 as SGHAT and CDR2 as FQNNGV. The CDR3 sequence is CASSLAGTGTAAYEQYV. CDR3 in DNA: TGTGCCAGCAGCTTAGCTGGGACCGGGACAGCCGCCTACGAGCAGTACGTC.

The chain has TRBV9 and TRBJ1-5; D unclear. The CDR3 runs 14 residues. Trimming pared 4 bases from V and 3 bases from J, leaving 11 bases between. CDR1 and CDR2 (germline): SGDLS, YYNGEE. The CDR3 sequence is CASSPGTVNQPQHF. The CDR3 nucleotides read TGTGCCAGCAGCCCTGGAACAGTCAATCAGCCCCAGCATTTT.

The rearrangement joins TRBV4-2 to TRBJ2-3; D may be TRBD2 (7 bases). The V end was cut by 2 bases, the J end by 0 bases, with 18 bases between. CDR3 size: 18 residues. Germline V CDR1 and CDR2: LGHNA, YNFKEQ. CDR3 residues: CASSQPGAGALSTDTQYF. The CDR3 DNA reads TGTGCCAGCAGCCAACCAGGTGCGGGGGCCCTCAGCACAGATACGCAGTATTTT.

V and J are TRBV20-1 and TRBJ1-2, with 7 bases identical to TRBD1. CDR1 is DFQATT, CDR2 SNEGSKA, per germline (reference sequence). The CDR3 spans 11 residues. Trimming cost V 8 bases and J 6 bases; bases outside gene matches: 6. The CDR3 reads CSTGVEDGYTF. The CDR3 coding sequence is TGCAGTACAGGGGTAGAGGATGGCTACACCTTC.

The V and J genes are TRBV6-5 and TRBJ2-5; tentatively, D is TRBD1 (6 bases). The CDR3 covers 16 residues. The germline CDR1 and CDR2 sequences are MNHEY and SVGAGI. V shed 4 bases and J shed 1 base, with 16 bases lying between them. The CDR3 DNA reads TGTGCCAGCAGTTCCAATACCGGGACACCCCAAGAGACCCAGTACTTC. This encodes CASSSNTGTPQETQYF.

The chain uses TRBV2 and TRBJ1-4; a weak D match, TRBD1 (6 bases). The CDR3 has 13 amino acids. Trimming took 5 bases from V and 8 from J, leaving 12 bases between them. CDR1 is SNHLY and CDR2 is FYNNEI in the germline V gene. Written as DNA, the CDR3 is TGTGCCAGCAGTCCCCCGGGACACGAAAAACTGTTTTTT. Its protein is CASSPPGHEKLFF.

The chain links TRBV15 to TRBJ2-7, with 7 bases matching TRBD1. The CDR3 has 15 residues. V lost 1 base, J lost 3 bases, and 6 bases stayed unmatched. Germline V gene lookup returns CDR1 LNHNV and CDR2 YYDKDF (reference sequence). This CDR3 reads CATSRVGQDGYEQYV. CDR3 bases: TGTGCCACCAGCAGAGTCGGACAGGACGGCTACGAGCAGTACGTC.

This chain's CDR3 is CASSPPTSSGAEQFF. CDR3 sequence (DNA): TGTGCCAGCTCACCACCCACCTCTAGCGGGGCCGAGCAGTTCTTC. The chain links TRBV18 to TRBJ2-1; 9 bases map to TRBD2. CDR3 size: 15 residues. Trimming took 0 bases from V and 10 from J; bases not matched to a gene: 7. In germline, CDR1 is KGHSH, CDR2 LQKENI. Combining the CDR3 with reference TRBV18 and TRBJ2-1 gives the whole variable domain NAGVMQNPRHLVRRRGQEARLRCSPMKGHSHVYWYRQLPEEGLKFMVYLQKENIIDESGMPKERFSAEFPKEGPSILRIQQVVRGDSAAYFCASSPPTSSGAEQFFGPGTRLTVL.